Following are 32 T cell receptor beta chains from one sample sequenced in a study of CD8 T cells in Susac syndrome. RNA amounts of 0.5 to 1 ug underwent reverse transcription with random hexamers. TCRdb reprocessed the immunoSEQ multiplex PCR reads with MiXCR, giving one entry per CDR3 protein. The table lists around 190,000 distinct CDR3 sequences, 94% of them singletons. The sample consisted of CD4+ T cells from PBMCs. These receptors originate from a human donor with Susac syndrome.

In this sample, this clonotype turned up once. The chain joins TRBV2 to TRBJ2-7; the match to TRBD2 covers 7 bases. The CDR3 runs 14 residues. Germline-derived CDR1 and CDR2 are SNHLY and FYNNEI. Trimming at V came to 3 bases and at J to 3 bases, leaving 5 bases not matched to a gene. The CDR3 DNA is TGTGCCAGCAGTGAGGGGGGGAGGAACTACGAGCAGTACTTC. It is translated as CASSEGGRNYEQYF.

This rearrangement joins TRBV29-1 to TRBJ1-2; no clear D gene. Germline loops: CDR1 SQVTM, CDR2 ANQGSEA. This CDR3 contains 12 residues. The V gene lost 3 bases and the J gene lost 2 bases, with 7 bases spanning the gap. The CDR3 region has the DNA TGCAGCGTTGATCGACAAAACTATGGCTACACCTTC. Encoded protein: CSVDRQNYGYTF.

The chain is built from TRBV25-1 and TRBJ2-5; the D gene is possibly TRBD2 (7 bases). The V gene lost 4 bases and the J gene lost 7 bases, with 16 bases spanning the gap. Germline CDR1 MGHDK, CDR2 SYGVNS. The CDR3 length is 14 residues. The DNA for the CDR3 is TGTGCCAGCAGTGTAGGGGGAGGGCGTGGGACCCAGTACTTC. It codes for CASSVGGGRGTQYF.

The V gene is TRBV6-2 or TRBV6-3, the J gene TRBJ2-2; D is unclear. The ends were cut back, 6 bases at V and 4 bases at J, with 6 bases in the middle. Per the germline V gene, CDR1 is MNHEY and CDR2 is SVGEGT. This CDR3 region has 12 residues. CDR3 bases: TGTGCCAGCAGGGAACCCACCGGGGAGCTGTTTTTT. Its translation is CASREPTGELFF.

The CDR3 DNA follows: TGCAGTGCCCTTACGGACGGTAATTCACCCCTCCACTTT. Translated, it gives CSALTDGNSPLHF. The V gene is TRBV20-1, the J gene TRBJ1-6; no clear D. The V gene's germline CDR1 is DFQATT and CDR2 SNEGSKA (reference sequence). V lost 6 bases, J lost 6 bases, and 12 bases lay in between. This CDR3 region has 13 residues.

This rearrangement joins TRBV9 to TRBJ2-2; D assignment may be TRBD1 or TRBD2 (5 bases each). Trimming removed 4 bases at V and 5 bases at J, with 12 bases between. Germline values: CDR1 SGDLS, CDR2 YYNGEE. The CDR3 consists of 14 residues. CDR3 sequence: CASSRDGSTGELFF. Written as DNA, the CDR3 is TGTGCCAGCAGCCGGGACGGATCAACCGGGGAGCTGTTTTTT.

This chain joins TRBV20-1 and TRBJ2-5, with 8 bases aligning to TRBD2. From germline, CDR1 is DFQATT and CDR2 SNEGSKA (reference sequence). There are 16 residues in the CDR3. V shed 3 bases and J 2 bases; nucleotides not matched to a gene: 11. CDR3 coding DNA: TGCAGTGCTAGGGGAGCGGGGGACGGACTACAAGAGACCCAGTACTTC. Translated, it gives CSARGAGDGLQETQYF.

The chain is built from TRBV20-1 and TRBJ2-7; 10 nucleotides line up with TRBD1. CDR3 size: 15 residues. V lost 0 bases to trimming and J lost 6 bases; unmatched junction nucleotides: 8. The germline CDR1 and CDR2 sequences are DFQATT and SNEGSKA (reference sequence). Here the CDR3 DNA reads TGCAGTGCTAGAGATCAGGGACAGGGGATGATCGAGCAGTACTTC. Translation: CSARDQGQGMIEQYF.

The rearrangement uses TRBV20-1 and TRBJ2-3, with D possibly called TRBD1 or TRBD2 (6 bases each). Trimming removed 4 bases from V and 6 bases from J, with 14 bases in between. This CDR3 has 13 amino acids. CDR1 and CDR2 from the germline V gene are DFQATT and SNEGSKA (reference sequence). For the CDR3, the DNA is TGCAGTGCTACCCGGGGGCACGGGGATACGCAGTATTTT. It is translated as CSATRGHGDTQYF.

This clonotype was seen once. The V call is TRBV12-3 or TRBV12-4, the J call TRBJ2-1; 10 nucleotides line up with TRBD2. The CDR3 loop spans 16 amino acids. Trimming cost V 5 bases and J 5 bases; bases outside gene matches: 9. The DNA for the CDR3 is TGTGCCAGCAGTATCTGGAGCGGGGGGGACCACAATGAGCAGTTCTTC. It specifies CASSIWSGGDHNEQFF.

CDR3 bases: TGTGCCACCAGCAACAGGTTGGGCGAGCAGTACTTC. Encoded protein: CATSNRLGEQYF. The rearrangement links TRBV15 to TRBJ2-7, with D possibly matching TRBD1 (5 bases). Trimming removed 4 bases from V and 6 bases from J, with 10 bases in between. Per germline, CDR1 LNHNV and CDR2 YYDKDF (reference sequence). This CDR3 is built from 12 residues.

This clonotype was detected once. The gene calls are TRBV19 and TRBJ1-4; D uncertain. The CDR3 loop spans 15 amino acids. The V end lost 3 bases, the J end lost 4 bases, and 12 bases lay between the germline ends. Per germline, CDR1 LNHDA and CDR2 SQIVND (reference sequence). CDR3 nucleotide sequence: TGTGCCAGTAGTATCCCTAGGACGGGTAATGAAAAACTGTTTTTT. Translated: CASSIPRTGNEKLFF.

The chain has TRBV11-2 and TRBJ2-1; TRBD1 matches at 7 bases. This CDR3 is built from 12 residues. The germline gives CDR1 SGHAT, CDR2 FQNNGV. J lost 15 bases, V lost 5 bases, and 10 bases had no gene match. The CDR3 sequence: CASSPADRSLFF. The CDR3 DNA reads as TGTGCCAGCAGCCCAGCGGACAGGTCTCTGTTCTTC.

This clonotype is a singleton in its sample. This sequence joins TRBV7-7 and TRBJ1-5; no definite D call. CDR3 size: 13 residues. Per the germline V gene, CDR1 is SSHAT and CDR2 is FNYEAQ (reference sequence). The germline V and J ends were trimmed by 1 base and 6 bases, with 7 bases remaining between them. The CDR3 coding sequence is TGTGCCAGCAGCTTAGAGCTGGGTCAGCCCCAGCATTTT. Residues: CASSLELGQPQHF.

V is TRBV24-1 and J is TRBJ1-2; 8 nucleotides line up with TRBD1. The length of the CDR3 is 15 residues. The V segment lost 2 bases and the J segment 1 base; nucleotides outside the gene matches: 2. CDR1 is KGHDR, CDR2 SFDVKD, per germline. The CDR3 here is CATSDSTGGNYGYTF. As DNA, the CDR3 is TGTGCCACCAGTGATTCCACAGGGGGTAACTATGGCTACACCTTC.

The chain uses TRBV30 and TRBJ1-2; TRBD1 agrees at 8 bases. J was trimmed by 6 bases and V by 8 bases; bases with no gene match: 14. The CDR3 is made up of 14 amino acids. Germline V CDR1 and CDR2: GTSNPN, SVGIG (reference sequence). The CDR3 bases are TGTGCCCACTCTCCTGGGACAGGCCAAAATGGCTACACCTTC. This gives the protein CAHSPGTGQNGYTF. The full variable domain, with the rest looked up from reference TRBV30 and TRBJ1-2, is SQTIHQWPATLVQPVGSPLSLECTVEGTSNPNLYWYRQAAGRGLQLLFYSVGIGQISSEVPQNLSASRPQDRQFILSSKKLLLSDSGFYLCAHSPGTGQNGYTFGSGTRLTVV.

J is TRBJ2-1 and V is TRBV12-5; 8 bases agree with TRBD1. The CDR3 is made up of 15 amino acids. Germline assignment: CDR1 LGHNT and CDR2 FRNRAP. Trimming removed 4 bases from V and 7 bases from J; junction bases left unmatched: 9. The CDR3 nucleotides read TGTGCTAGTGGTTCCCTGGACAGGGAAGGTAATGAGCAGTTCTTC. Its protein product is CASGSLDREGNEQFF.

This clonotype occurred once. This rearrangement joins TRBV6-5 to TRBJ2-2, with D unresolved. Germline values: CDR1 MNHEY, CDR2 SVGAGI. This CDR3 is built from 12 residues. The ends were cut back, 6 bases at V and 6 bases at J, with 8 bases in the middle. CDR3 sequence (DNA): TGTGCCAGCAGGGACCTTCCCGGGGAGCTGTTTTTT. It specifies CASRDLPGELFF.

J is TRBJ2-3 and V is TRBV24-1; 13 bases agree with TRBD2. The CDR3 has 16 residues. Losses at the gene ends were 4 bases for V and 9 bases for J; bases not matched to a gene: 9. CDR1 is KGHDR, CDR2 SFDVKD, per germline. This CDR3 reads CATSDPLAGGPDTQYF. CDR3 bases: TGTGCCACCAGTGACCCACTAGCGGGGGGGCCTGACACGCAGTATTTT.

The rearrangement joins TRBV2 to TRBJ2-1, with D uncertain. Germline lookup yields CDR1 SNHLY and CDR2 FYNNEI. V was shortened by 2 bases and J by 4 bases, with 9 bases between the two germline ends. This CDR3 is 14 amino acids long. DNA for the CDR3: TGTGCCAGCAGTGAAAGGACGTTGTACAATGAGCAGTTCTTC. This translates into CASSERTLYNEQFF.

The chain joins TRBV5-4 to TRBJ1-2, with TRBD1 matching over 7 bases. The CDR3 is 14 amino acids. Germline V lookup: CDR1 SGHNT, CDR2 YYREEE (reference sequence). After removal of 9 bases from V and 10 bases from J, the junction contained 18 bases not matched to a gene. CDR3 sequence reads: CATHNYRGGGHYTF. CDR3 coding DNA: TGTGCCACGCACAATTACAGGGGAGGCGGACACTACACCTTC.

The chain links TRBV7-6 to TRBJ1-6; D is ambiguous. Looked up from germline, CDR1 is SGHVS and CDR2 is FNYEAQ. V lost 1 base and J 7 bases, leaving 17 bases between the germline ends. This CDR3 has 17 residues. The DNA of the CDR3 is TGTGCCAGCAGCTTAGACCCCGACGGTGGCGCCAATTCACCCCTCCACTTT. Its protein product is CASSLDPDGGANSPLHF.

This clonotype appeared a few times. The J gene is TRBJ2-5, the V gene TRBV29-1; 7 nucleotides line up with TRBD1. The CDR3 consists of 11 residues. The germline gives CDR1 SQVTM, CDR2 ANQGSEA. The J segment lost 4 bases and the V segment lost 4 bases, leaving 0 bases of the junction unmatched. CDR3 DNA: TGCAGCGTTGGACAGGGAGAGACCCAGTACTTC. Its protein is CSVGQGETQYF.

The V and J genes are TRBV20-1 and TRBJ1-2, with TRBD1 matching over 9 bases. V dropped 5 bases and J dropped 8; count of bases not matched to a gene: 15. CDR3 length: 15 residues. Germline V CDR1 and CDR2: DFQATT, SNEGSKA (reference sequence). This chain's CDR3 is CSADPGQGEVRGYTF. CDR3 DNA: TGCAGTGCTGACCCGGGACAGGGAGAGGTACGAGGCTACACCTTC.

The rearrangement uses TRBV5-1 and TRBJ2-5; weak D call: TRBD1 (6 bases). Germline V gene data show CDR1 as SGHRS and CDR2 as YFSETQ. Trimming shortened V by 7 bases and J by 1 base, and 14 bases separated the two germline ends. This CDR3 comprises 14 residues. The CDR3 spells CASQARGSQETQYF. The CDR3 DNA follows: TGCGCCAGCCAGGCGAGGGGGAGCCAAGAGACCCAGTACTTC.

The genes are TRBV7-9 and TRBJ1-6; tentatively, D is TRBD1 (6 bases). From germline, CDR1 is SEHNR and CDR2 FQNEAQ (reference sequence). There are 14 residues in the CDR3. The germline V and J ends were trimmed by 5 bases and 8 bases, with 13 bases remaining between them. The CDR3 DNA reads TGTGCCAGCAGCGAACAGGGTTCTGATTCACCCCTCCACTTT. Its translation is CASSEQGSDSPLHF.

The chain recombines TRBV7-8 with TRBJ1-5; TRBD1 matches 10 bases. With 1 base clipped from V and 6 bases from J, the junction kept 3 bases outside the gene matches. This CDR3 is 15 amino acids long. Germline lookup yields CDR1 SGHVS and CDR2 FQNEAQ. CDR3 amino acids: CASSLGQGAGQPQHF. CDR3 DNA: TGTGCCAGCAGCTTAGGACAGGGGGCGGGTCAGCCCCAGCATTTT.

The chain recombines TRBV29-1 with TRBJ1-1; 9 nucleotides match TRBD1. This CDR3 is 12 amino acids long. V lost 8 bases, J lost 7 bases, and 8 bases stayed unmatched. Germline V CDR1 and CDR2: SQVTM, ANQGSEA. Here the CDR3 reads CSSSGQGSEAFF. CDR3 bases: TGCAGCTCCTCGGGACAGGGAAGTGAAGCTTTCTTT.

The rearrangement joins TRBV30 to TRBJ1-3; unclear D gene. V dropped 4 bases and J dropped 0 bases, with 22 bases sitting between them. Germline CDR1 GTSNPN, CDR2 SVGIG (reference sequence). The CDR3 is 18 amino acids. CDR3 residues: CAWNPPQVAVSSGNTIYF. DNA for the CDR3: TGTGCCTGGAATCCCCCACAAGTCGCGGTGAGCTCTGGAAACACCATATATTTT. The full variable domain, completed using reference TRBV30 and TRBJ1-3, is SQTIHQWPATLVQPVGSPLSLECTVEGTSNPNLYWYRQAAGRGLQLLFYSVGIGQISSEVPQNLSASRPQDRQFILSSKKLLLSDSGFYLCAWNPPQVAVSSGNTIYFGEGSWLTVV.

The chain joins TRBV4-1 to TRBJ2-1; D remains unclear. From germline, CDR1 is MGHRA and CDR2 YSYEKL. The CDR3 length is 15 residues. V was trimmed by 1 base and J by 0 bases, leaving 7 bases between them. CDR3 sequence: CASSQGPVSYNEQFF. The CDR3 nucleotides are TGCGCCAGCAGCCAAGGACCAGTCTCCTACAATGAGCAGTTCTTC.

This clonotype appeared a few times. The chain uses TRBV5-1 and TRBJ2-3, with unresolved D. Germline V gives CDR1 SGHRS, CDR2 YFSETQ. The V end lost 1 base, the J end lost 2 bases, and 5 bases lay between the germline ends. The CDR3 is made up of 13 amino acids. CDR3 sequence: CASSLQFTDTQYF. CDR3 nucleotides: TGCGCCAGCAGCTTGCAGTTCACAGATACGCAGTATTTT.

The CDR3 loop is CSGQGDNEKLFF. The CDR3, as DNA: TGCAGCGGACAGGGCGATAATGAAAAACTGTTTTTT. The V gene is TRBV29-1, the J gene TRBJ1-4, with TRBD1 matching over 7 bases. V was pared by 7 bases and J by 4 bases, with 3 bases of the junction left unmatched. This CDR3 is built from 12 residues. The germline V gene has CDR1 SQVTM and CDR2 ANQGSEA.